Listed below are T cell receptor beta chains from one sample, sequenced in a study of blood T cell repertoires in COVID-19. Sequencing used immunoSEQ multiplex PCR; TCRdb keeps in-frame clones, though not all of them. The sample carries about 360,000 clones, more than 85% recorded once. Sequenced input: peripheral blood. The receptors here all came from a human donor in a cohort sampled during active COVID-19. Both conserved end residues are part of each CDR3. The order of the fields is D gene, V gene, clone size, J gene, CDR3 DNA, CDR3 protein. A D gene is named only where the DNA matches it firmly. Clone size is stated in some rows and not others, as once, few, many or a class when expanded.

>.|TRBV5-1|.|TRBJ1-1
TGCGCCAGCAGCTTGTATCTGAACACTGAAGCTTTCTTT
CASSLYLNTEAFF
>TRBD1|TRBV11-2|.|TRBJ2-7
TGTGCCAGCAGCCCCGGGACAGGCATTGTCTCCGAGCAGTACTTC
CASSPGTGIVSEQYF
>.|TRBV19|once|TRBJ2-7
TGTGCCAGTAGTATCTCCAGGAACTCCTACGAGCAGTACTTC
CASSISRNSYEQYF
>.|TRBV7-6|.|TRBJ2-1
TGTGCCAGCCGGGGAGGGGGGCGAGGCAATGAGCAGTTCTTC
CASRGGGRGNEQFF
>.|TRBV30|.|TRBJ1-4
TGTGCCTGGAGTTCTGGACAGTCTAATGAAAAACTGTTTTTT
CAWSSGQSNEKLFF
>.|TRBV5-1|.|TRBJ1-2
TGCGCCAGCAGCTTGGTCTCAGGGATTGTAAAAGACTATGGCTACACCTTC
CASSLVSGIVKDYGYTF
>.|TRBV2|.|TRBJ2-5
TGTGCCAGCAGTGAATGGGAGCTAGCTGCAGAGACCCAGTACTTC
CASSEWELAAETQYF
>.|TRBV14|.|TRBJ2-1
TGTGCCAGCAGCCAAGTTTCGGGGGGCCCCCCCTCCTACAATGAGCAGTTCTTC
CASSQVSGGPPSYNEQFF
>.|TRBV7-9|.|TRBJ1-1
TGTGCCAGCAGCTTATTACAGATCACTGAAGCTTTCTTT
CASSLLQITEAFF
>.|TRBV7-6|.|TRBJ2-1
TGTGCCAGCAGCTTGGAGGGAAGCTCCTACAATGAGCAGTTCTTC
CASSLEGSSYNEQFF
>.|TRBV6-6|.|TRBJ2-7
TGTGCCAGCAGATCACTAGGAGTCCGGAACGAGCAGTACTTC
CASRSLGVRNEQYF
>.|TRBV3-1/TRBV3-2|.|TRBJ1-1
TGTGCCAGCAGGCTAGGAGGGTACACTGAAGCTTTCTTT
CASRLGGYTEAFF
>TRBD2|TRBV5-1|.|TRBJ2-5
TGCGCCAGCAGCCTCTTAGCGGGAGCTGACCAAGAGACCCAGTACTTC
CASSLLAGADQETQYF
>.|TRBV5-1|.|TRBJ1-1
TGCGCCAGCAGCTTGGTCGGCAGGTTGAACACTGAAGCTTTCTTT
CASSLVGRLNTEAFF
>.|TRBV29-1|.|TRBJ2-7
TGCAGCGTCACCCTCCCCCTCGCGTACGAGCAGTACTTC
CSVTLPLAYEQYF
>TRBD1|TRBV5-4|once|TRBJ2-7
TGTGCCAGCAGCTCTGCAGGGGGTCTTACCTACGAGCAGTACTTC
CASSSAGGLTYEQYF
>TRBD1|TRBV18|.|TRBJ1-4
TGTGCCAGCTCACCCACCGGGACAGGGGAAAAACTGTTTTTT
CASSPTGTGEKLFF
>TRBD1|TRBV7-6|.|TRBJ2-2
TGTGCCAGCAGCGACGGACAGGGGAACACCGGGGAGCTGTTTTTT
CASSDGQGNTGELFF
>.|TRBV20-1|.|TRBJ1-1
TGCAGTGCTAGTTGGGCGGAGGGAGGCACTGAAGCTTTCTTT
CSASWAEGGTEAFF
>TRBD1|TRBV5-1|.|TRBJ2-3
TGCGCCAGCAGCCCGCGGACAGGGCCGAGCACAGATACGCAGTATTTT
CASSPRTGPSTDTQYF
>.|TRBV19|.|TRBJ2-7
TGTGCCAGTAGTATATCGCGGCAGAGCTCCTACGAGCAGTACTTC
CASSISRQSSYEQYF
>.|TRBV7-8|.|TRBJ2-1
TGTGCCAGCAGCTTAGCAATGTATGAGAGTCACTACAATGAGCAGTTCTTC
CASSLAMYESHYNEQFF
>.|TRBV3-1/TRBV3-2|.|TRBJ2-2
TGTGCCAGCAGCCCAATGGTCGGGGCCGGGGAGCTGTTTTTT
CASSPMVGAGELFF
>TRBD1|TRBV27|once|TRBJ2-7
TGTGCCAGCAGTTCCCCGGGACAGGGTGCCTACGAGCAGTACTTC
CASSSPGQGAYEQYF
>TRBD1|TRBV6-2/TRBV6-3|.|TRBJ1-1
TGTGCCAGCAGCCCGCCGCCTGACAGGGCCTACACTGAAGCTTTCTTT
CASSPPPDRAYTEAFF
>TRBD1|TRBV10-3|once|TRBJ1-4
TGTGCCATCAGTGGAAACCGGGACAGGGCTGAAAAACTGTTTTTT
CAISGNRDRAEKLFF
>.|TRBV3-1/TRBV3-2|.|TRBJ1-1
TGTGCCAGCAGCCAAACCCGGGGTACTGAAGCTTTCTTT
CASSQTRGTEAFF
>TRBD2|TRBV4-2|.|TRBJ2-5
TGTGCCAGCAGTCACTTAGCGGGGGGGCGAGAGACCCAGTACTTC
CASSHLAGGRETQYF
>TRBD1|TRBV2|.|TRBJ2-6
TGTGCCAGCCGCCACCCACGACAGGGCGGCGGGCAAACCCCCTCCGGGGCCAACGTCCTGACTTTC
CASRHPRQGGGQTPSGANVLTF
>TRBD2|TRBV3-1/TRBV3-2|.|TRBJ2-1
TGTGCCAGCAGCCAATTCGGGGGGGACTTGCTGGAGCAGTTCTTC
CASSQFGGDLLEQFF
>.|TRBV3-1/TRBV3-2|.|TRBJ1-2
TGTGCCAGCAGCCTCGAGGGTACCTATGGCTACACCTTC
CASSLEGTYGYTF
>TRBD2|TRBV10-2|.|TRBJ2-1
TGCGCCAGCAGTGTAGCGGGAGGACTGCTTACTGAGCAGTTCTTC
CASSVAGGLLTEQFF
>.|TRBV28|.|TRBJ2-7
TGTGCCAGCAGTAACCCGGGGATGAGATACGAGCAGTACTTC
CASSNPGMRYEQYF
>.|TRBV29-1|.|TRBJ2-7
TGCAGCGTTGGTGAACGGGGTTACGAGCAGTACTTC
CSVGERGYEQYF